Presented here are 16 T cell receptor beta chains from one specimen sequenced in a study of blood T cells in healthy people across ages. A second PCR of 7 to 11 cycles used a sample-barcoded 5' primer and a J-beta primer mix. MiXCR, applied by TCRdb to the 5' RACE reads, yields one record per CDR3 protein. The sample has 1.6 million or so distinct CDR3 sequences, 30% to 40% seen once. Specimen: blood. All receptors come from a woman aged 30 to 39 in good health.

This clonotype was seen only a few times. The chain links TRBV2 to TRBJ1-2; D perhaps matches TRBD1 (5 bases). The CDR3 loop spans 14 amino acids. V was pared by 8 bases and J by 2 bases, with 15 bases between. CDR1 is SNHLY and CDR2 is FYNNEI in the germline V gene. The CDR3 protein is CASGGGISNYGYTF. CDR3 coding DNA: TGTGCCAGCGGGGGGGGGATATCAAACTATGGCTACACCTTC.

This chain connects TRBV2 to TRBJ1-2, with D perhaps matching TRBD1 (5 bases). Per germline, CDR1 SNHLY and CDR2 FYNNEI. V shed 4 bases and J shed 3 bases, with 15 bases lying between them. This CDR3 region has 15 residues. CDR3 in DNA: TGTGCCAGCAGTGTGGGGCTCTTAAGGGACTATGGCTACACCTTC. This sequence encodes CASSVGLLRDYGYTF.

This clonotype was seen a few times. This chain links TRBV7-9 with TRBJ1-2, with D unresolved. Germline CDR1 and CDR2: SEHNR and FQNEAQ (reference sequence). This CDR3 comprises 14 residues. The ends were cut back, 7 bases at V and 0 bases at J, with 12 bases in the middle. Here the CDR3 reads CASMLDYANYGYTF. CDR3 bases: TGTGCCAGCATGCTAGACTATGCTAACTATGGCTACACCTTC.

This clonotype was detected only a few times. V is TRBV21-1 and J is TRBJ2-4; the tabulated D call, TRBD1, remains unverified against the DNA. TRBV21-1 is designated a pseudogene. There are 13 residues in the CDR3. CDR3 sequence (DNA): TGTGCCAGCAGCCCCCGGGACGGAAACATTCAGTACTTC. Protein product: CASSPRDGNIQYF.

The chain employs TRBV7-2 and TRBJ2-7; D is perhaps TRBD1 or TRBD2 (5 bases each). The V end lost 2 bases, the J end lost 5 bases, and 16 bases lay between the germline ends. This CDR3 has 15 amino acids. Germline V gene sequence: CDR1 SGHTA, CDR2 FQGNSA. Here the CDR3 DNA reads TGTGCCAGCAGCTTATCGTTTGAGGGGTATAACGAGCAGTACTTC. It encodes CASSLSFEGYNEQYF.

This clonotype was observed a few times. The CDR3 here is CASSPDRTTSGYTF. Written as DNA, the CDR3 is TGCGCCAGCAGCCCTGACCGTACGACGAGTGGCTACACCTTC. V gene TRBV5-1 combines with J gene TRBJ1-2; D is ambiguous. V was cut by 4 bases and J by 7 bases, with 17 bases left in between. Per the germline V gene, CDR1 is SGHRS and CDR2 is YFSETQ. The CDR3 totals 14 residues.

This clonotype turned up a few times. V usage is TRBV7-2 and J usage is TRBJ2-5; no clear D. Between the trimmed V and J ends, which lost 4 bases and 5 bases, there was a span of 17 bases. Germline V gene data show CDR1 as SGHTA and CDR2 as FQGNSA. The CDR3 runs 15 residues. The CDR3: CASSSLPTLGETQYF. The CDR3 DNA sequence: TGTGCCAGCAGCTCCCTACCCACACTGGGGGAGACCCAGTACTTC.

Comment on this clonotype: At one end the junction does not follow the germline gene, possibly because of a read error. The V and J genes are TRBV14 and TRBJ2-3; D possibly corresponds to TRBD1 (5 bases). CDR1 is SGHDN, CDR2 FVKESK, per germline. The CDR3 runs 15 residues. The CDR3 nucleotides read TGTGCCAGCAGCCGAGGACATTTTAGCACAGATACGCGGTATTTT. Translating it yields CASSRGHFSTDTRYF.

This clonotype was observed a handful of times. This chain links TRBV12-3 or TRBV12-4 with TRBJ2-7; a possible D gene is TRBD1 (6 bases). Trimming took 1 base from V and 0 from J, leaving 10 bases between them. The CDR3 is 15 amino acids. In nucleotides, the CDR3 is TGTGCCAGCAGTTTAGAGGGCAGGGGCTCCTACGAGCAGTACTTC. Its protein product is CASSLEGRGSYEQYF.

The chain has TRBV5-1 and TRBJ2-7, with 8 bases aligning to TRBD1. Germline CDR1 reads SGHRS; CDR2 reads YFSETQ. The ends lost 7 bases at V and 2 bases at J; junction bases unmatched: 8. The CDR3 totals 14 residues. CDR3 DNA sequence: TGCGCCAGCCAACCCGGGACAGGCCCCTACGAGCAGTACTTC. Protein sequence: CASQPGTGPYEQYF.

The CDR3 is CASSIGTSGLYEQYF. The CDR3 region has the DNA TGTGCCAGCAGCATAGGGACTAGCGGACTCTACGAGCAGTACTTC. J is TRBJ2-7 and V is TRBV9; 11 bases fit TRBD2. The ends lost 4 bases at V and 3 bases at J; junction bases unmatched: 6. CDR1 is SGDLS and CDR2 is YYNGEE in the germline V gene. This CDR3 spans 15 amino acids.

This clonotype appeared a few times. The chain recombines TRBV9 with TRBJ2-7; D may match TRBD1 or TRBD2 (5 bases each). The V gene lost 4 bases and the J gene lost 5 bases, with 13 bases spanning the gap. Germline assignment: CDR1 SGDLS and CDR2 YYNGEE. The CDR3 contains 13 residues. This chain's CDR3 is CASSFRDGDEQYF. CDR3 sequence (DNA): TGTGCCAGCAGCTTCCGGGACGGCGACGAGCAGTACTTC.

This clonotype turned up a few times. The chain links TRBV27 to TRBJ2-3, with 12 bases fitting TRBD2. The CDR3 runs to 20 residues. CDR1 and CDR2 from the germline V gene are MNHEY and SMNVEV (reference sequence). Trimming took 5 bases from V and 6 from J; bases not matched to a gene: 21. In DNA, the CDR3 is TGTGCCAGCAGTCCGACTCGGACTAGCGGGGCCTTACAAGTCGGGGATACGCAGTATTTT. Residues: CASSPTRTSGALQVGDTQYF.

This clonotype was seen a few times. The chain carries TRBV11-3 and TRBJ2-3; 12 nucleotides match TRBD2. Germline CDR1 SGHNT, CDR2 YENEEA. Losses at the gene ends were 4 bases for V and 2 bases for J; bases not matched to a gene: 13. The CDR3 spans 19 residues. As DNA, the CDR3 is TGTGCCAGCAGCTCAAGATATGGGGGACTAGCGGGTGACACAGATACGCAGTATTTT. Its translation is CASSSRYGGLAGDTDTQYF.

This clonotype was counted between two and nine times. This chain uses TRBV7-2 with TRBJ1-1, with a possible D match to TRBD1 (5 bases). Trimming cost V 5 bases and J 4 bases, with 17 bases left between them. Germline CDR1 is SGHTA and CDR2 is FQGNSA. CDR3 length: 15 amino acids. CDR3 sequence: CASSPHGGSGTEAFF. The CDR3 coding sequence is TGTGCCAGCAGCCCTCACGGGGGGTCGGGCACTGAAGCTTTCTTT.

The chain joins TRBV7-2 to TRBJ2-5; possibly TRBD2 for D (7 bases). The CDR3 spans 14 residues. Between the trimmed V and J ends, which lost 5 bases and 11 bases, there was a span of 21 bases. The germline V gene encodes CDR1 SGHTA and CDR2 FQGNSA. CDR3 amino acids: CASSLGGGVREQYF. CDR3 bases: TGTGCCAGCAGCCTAGGGGGGGGGGTGCGGGAGCAGTACTTC. Based on the CDR3 plus reference TRBV7-2 and TRBJ2-5, the full variable domain is GAGVSQSPSNKVTEKGKDVELRCDPISGHTALYWYRQSLGQGLEFLIYFQGNSAPDKSGLPSDRFSAERTGGSVSTLTIQRTQQEDSAVYLCASSLGGGVREQYFGPGTRLLVL.